The clone carrying this T cell receptor beta chain has more than one count but fewer than ten. Its specificity is unknown. With 4 bases removed from V and 8 bases from J, the gap between germline ends came to 17 bases. The CDR3 contains 15 residues. Germline V gene sequence: CDR1 MGHDK, CDR2 SYGVNS. This sample is drawn from a study of T cell repertoires in cytomegalovirus infection. Study-wide background: Carrying CMV and the relevant HLA type showed in public TCR beta signatures. Overall study results and limits: The ex vivo response was dominated by HLA-C-restricted CMV-specific TCR beta clonotypes.

TCRdb redid the calling of the reads with MiXCR, one entry per CDR3 protein. The sample carries 200,000 to 250,000 distinct CDR3 sequences, roughly two fifths recorded once. The chain recombines TRBV25-1 with TRBJ1-4; a weak D match, TRBD1 (6 bases). Sequences were derived from CD8+ T cells from cultured PBMCs, sampled from culture after CMV antigen stimulation. The source of this sequence is a human donor in good health (CMV status not recorded). Some clones in this sample may be carry-over from other donors' samples. The DNA for the CDR3 is TGTGCCAGCAGTGTACGACGGGACACGTCGGAAAAACTGTTTTTT. Encoded protein: CASSVRRDTSEKLFF.